What follows are 16 T cell receptor beta chains derived from one specimen sequenced in a study of T cells in Graves' hyperthyroidism and ophthalmopathy. Authors of the study amplified TCR beta CDR3 regions from RNA transcripts. Using the HTBI primer set, a first-round RT-PCR was run on the TCR CDR3. MiXCR was run by TCRdb on the multiplex PCR reads, yielding one entry per CDR3 protein. The top ten clones hold 6.5% to 9% of a sample with over 650,000 distinct CDR3 sequences, 40% to 55% of them seen once. The sequencing sample was made of peripheral blood or thyroid tissue (not recorded which). These receptors were taken from an adult man with Graves' disease, either hyperthyroidism or ophthalmopathy (not recorded which).

There are a few counts of this clonotype. The V call is TRBV19, the J call TRBJ2-7, with 9 bases identical to TRBD2. V lost 2 bases to trimming and J lost 2 bases; unmatched junction nucleotides: 4. The CDR3 spans 15 residues. From germline, CDR1 is LNHDA and CDR2 SQIVND (reference sequence). CDR3 DNA: TGTGCCAGTAGTATACTGGCGGGAGGGCCCTACGAGCAGTACTTC. The encoded protein is CASSILAGGPYEQYF. Using reference TRBV19 and TRBJ2-7 for the parts outside the CDR3, the full variable domain is DGGITQSPKYLFRKEGQNVTLSCEQNLNHDAMYWYRQDPGQGLRLIYYSQIVNDFQKGDIAEGYSVSREKKESFPLTVTSAQKNPTAFYLCASSILAGGPYEQYFGPGTRLTVT.

Ten or more counts support this clonotype. CDR3 DNA: TGTGCCACCAGCAGTGATTCCGCCTCTGGGTACCAAGAGACCCAGTACTTC. This translates into CATSSDSASGYQETQYF. The V call is TRBV15, the J call TRBJ2-5; D remains ambiguous. The V end was cut by 3 bases, the J end by 0 bases, with 17 bases between. The germline CDR1 and CDR2 sequences are LNHNV and YYDKDF (reference sequence). The CDR3 extends over 17 amino acids.

Turning to this clonotype: This may arise from a read error, as a much more abundant clone is one base away. The rearrangement links TRBV20-1 to TRBJ2-7, with D tentatively TRBD1 (5 bases). With 4 bases removed from V and 3 bases from J, the gap between germline ends came to 10 bases. Germline CDR1 and CDR2: DFQATT and SNEGSKA (reference sequence). CDR3 size: 12 residues. The CDR3 sequence: CSATSRDYEQYF. DNA for the CDR3: TGCAGTGCTACGTCCAGGGACTACGAGCAGTACTTC.

With respect to this clonotype: The junction does not match germline at one end; this may be a read error. V gene TRBV5-1 combines with J gene TRBJ1-1, with no clear D. Germline CDR1 and CDR2: SGHRS and YFSETQ. The CDR3 is 15 amino acids. CDR3 amino acids: CASSLEAVMNTGAFF. The CDR3 coding sequence is TGCGCCAGCAGCTTGGAAGCCGTTATGAACACTGGAGCTTTCTTT. The variable domain in full, completed from reference TRBV5-1 and TRBJ1-1, reads KAGVTQTPRYLIKTRGQQVTLSCSPISGHRSVSWYQQTPGQGLQFLFEYFSETQRNKGNFPGRFSGRQFSNSRSEMNVSTLELGDSALYLCASSLEAVMNTGAFFGQGTRLTVV.

Only a few counts were recorded for this clonotype. The V and J genes are TRBV5-1 and TRBJ1-5, with 7 bases lining up with TRBD1. Looked up from germline, CDR1 is SGHRS and CDR2 is YFSETQ. Losses at the gene ends were 0 bases for V and 5 bases for J; bases not matched to a gene: 5. This CDR3 contains 15 residues. CDR3 bases: TGCGCCAGCAGCTTGGGGGACAGAGATGATCAGCCCCAGCATTTT. Amino acid sequence: CASSLGDRDDQPQHF.

Notes on this clonotype: Given a much more abundant clone one base away, this may be a read error. CDR3 coding DNA: TGTGCCAGCGGGTTGGGGACAGGGTCGAGCCCCTATAATTCACCCCTCCACTTT. Its translation is CASGLGTGSSPYNSPLHF. The genes are TRBV25-1 and TRBJ1-6, with 9 bases that match TRBD1. CDR3 size: 18 residues. Germline trimming cut 8 bases from V and 2 bases from J; bases unmatched to any gene: 13. CDR1 is MGHDK, CDR2 SYGVNS, per germline.

The chain has TRBV5-1 and TRBJ1-1; D is ambiguous. Germline assignment: CDR1 SGHRS and CDR2 YFSETQ. The V gene lost 1 base and the J gene lost 1 base, with 26 bases spanning the gap. The CDR3 is 20 residues long. In nucleotides, the CDR3 is TGCGCCAGCAGCTTGTTCCCCGCCGGTACCACGGGTGGGAAGAACACTGAAGCTTTCTTT. This translates into CASSLFPAGTTGGKNTEAFF.

This clonotype was seen a few times. The chain has TRBV9 and TRBJ1-2; D is perhaps TRBD1 (5 bases). CDR3 length: 15 amino acids. The ends were cut back, 3 bases at V and 3 bases at J, with 15 bases in the middle. Germline CDR1 and CDR2: SGDLS and YYNGEE. CDR3 sequence (DNA): TGTGCCAGCAGCGGCCTGACAGAGACGTACTATGGCTACACCTTC. This encodes CASSGLTETYYGYTF.

This chain uses TRBV12-5 with TRBJ1-5; perhaps TRBD1 as D (5 bases). Germline CDR1 and CDR2: LGHNT and FRNRAP. The CDR3 is 13 amino acids. V lost 3 bases, J lost 5 bases, and 8 bases lay in between. The DNA for the CDR3 is TGTGCTAGTGGTTTTGGGGGGGATCAGCCCCAGCATTTT. It is translated as CASGFGGDQPQHF.

V usage is TRBV2 and J usage is TRBJ1-1; D perhaps matches TRBD1 (6 bases). V lost 6 bases and J 1 base, leaving 21 bases between the germline ends. Germline CDR1 reads SNHLY; CDR2 reads FYNNEI. The CDR3 runs to 17 residues. The CDR3 is CASSLAGFRGANTEAFF. CDR3 in DNA: TGTGCCAGCAGCTTGGCAGGATTCAGGGGTGCGAACACTGAAGCTTTCTTT.

This sequence joins TRBV25-1 and TRBJ1-4; no clear D. V gave up 0 bases and J gave up 3 bases, with 11 bases separating them. CDR1 is MGHDK and CDR2 is SYGVNS in the germline V gene. This CDR3 has 16 amino acids. CDR3 bases: TGTGCCAGCAGTGAATATGACGGAAAGGCTAATGAAAAACTGTTTTTT. Its translation is CASSEYDGKANEKLFF.

The gene calls are TRBV2 and TRBJ2-5; 7 positions match TRBD2. V lost 7 bases, J lost 4 bases, and 6 bases stayed unmatched. Germline loops: CDR1 SNHLY, CDR2 FYNNEI. The CDR3 extends over 13 amino acids. CDR3 nucleotides: TGTGCCAGCAATTTCAGGGAGGGAGAGACCCAGTACTTC. This sequence encodes CASNFREGETQYF.

This clonotype was counted between two and nine times. The chain recombines TRBV19 with TRBJ2-2; TRBD2 matches 11 bases. The germline gives CDR1 LNHDA, CDR2 SQIVND (reference sequence). The trim removed 6 bases at V and 1 base at J, leaving 1 base unmatched. The CDR3 covers 15 residues. The CDR3 DNA is TGTGCCAGTAGAACTAGCGGGGGGAACACCGGGGAGCTGTTTTTT. It is translated as CASRTSGGNTGELFF.

The J gene is TRBJ1-4, the V gene TRBV7-2, with 9 bases that match TRBD1. Germline loops: CDR1 SGHTA, CDR2 FQGNSA. V gave up 4 bases and J gave up 4 bases; unmatched junction bases: 4. The CDR3 extends over 15 amino acids. This chain's CDR3 is CASSSTGGLNEKLFF. For the CDR3, the DNA is TGTGCCAGCAGCTCTACAGGGGGCCTTAATGAAAAACTGTTTTTT. The whole variable domain, filled in from reference TRBV7-2 and TRBJ1-4, reads GAGVSQSPSNKVTEKGKDVELRCDPISGHTALYWYRQSLGQGLEFLIYFQGNSAPDKSGLPSDRFSAERTGGSVSTLTIQRTQQEDSAVYLCASSSTGGLNEKLFFGSGTQLSVL.

This clonotype was detected only a few times. This sequence joins TRBV20-1 and TRBJ1-5; no reliable D call. Germline CDR1 reads DFQATT; CDR2 reads SNEGSKA (reference sequence). The CDR3 covers 14 residues. Trimming removed 0 bases at V and 1 base at J, with 7 bases between. The CDR3 is CSAREEWSNQPQHF. The CDR3 DNA sequence: TGCAGTGCTAGAGAAGAATGGAGCAATCAGCCCCAGCATTTT.

This chain links TRBV25-1 with TRBJ1-2; 8 nucleotides line up with TRBD1. J lost 7 bases, V lost 5 bases, and 6 bases had no gene match. The germline CDR1 and CDR2 sequences are MGHDK and SYGVNS. This CDR3 is 13 amino acids long. The CDR3 nucleotides are TGTGCCAGCAGTAATACAGGGACAGGTGGCTACACCTTC. Translation: CASSNTGTGGYTF.